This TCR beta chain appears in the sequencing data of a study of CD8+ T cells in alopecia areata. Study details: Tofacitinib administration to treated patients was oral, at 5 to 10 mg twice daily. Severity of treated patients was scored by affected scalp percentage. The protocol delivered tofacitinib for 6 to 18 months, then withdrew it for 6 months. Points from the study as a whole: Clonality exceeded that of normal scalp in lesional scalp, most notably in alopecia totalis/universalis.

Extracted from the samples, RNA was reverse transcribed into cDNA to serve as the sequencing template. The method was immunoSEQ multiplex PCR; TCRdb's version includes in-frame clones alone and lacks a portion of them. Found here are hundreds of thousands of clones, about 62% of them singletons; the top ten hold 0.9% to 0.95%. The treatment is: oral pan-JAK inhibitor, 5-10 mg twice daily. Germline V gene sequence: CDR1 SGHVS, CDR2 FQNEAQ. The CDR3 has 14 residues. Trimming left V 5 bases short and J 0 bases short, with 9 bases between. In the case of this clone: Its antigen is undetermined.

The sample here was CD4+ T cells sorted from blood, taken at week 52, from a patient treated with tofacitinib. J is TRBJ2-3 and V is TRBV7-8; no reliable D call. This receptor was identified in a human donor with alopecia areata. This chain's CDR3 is CASSPGISTDTQYF. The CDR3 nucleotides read TGTGCCAGCAGCCCAGGAATTAGCACAGATACGCAGTATTTT.